The 30 T cell receptor beta chains presented below share a single source sample, sequenced in a study of CD8 T cell repertoires and HIV-1 epitope variants. The method was immunoSEQ multiplex PCR; TCRdb's version includes in-frame clones alone and lacks a portion of them. The sample consists of about 4,800 clones, about 70% of them appearing once. These receptors' targets are unknown. The sequenced sample was cultured CD8+ T cells derived from PBMCs. The receptors were gathered from a male donor with HIV.

The chain uses TRBV19 and TRBJ2-7; 8 nucleotides line up with TRBD2. V dropped 7 bases and J dropped 3; count of bases not matched to a gene: 11. The V gene's germline CDR1 is LNHDA and CDR2 SQIVND (reference sequence). The CDR3 totals 15 residues. The CDR3 protein is CASTPGGDGGYEQYF. The CDR3 nucleotides read TGTGCCAGTACCCCCGGGGGGGATGGTGGCTACGAGCAGTACTTC.

This clone was counted only a few times. This chain connects TRBV7-3 to TRBJ2-7; no reliable D call. Germline-derived CDR1 and CDR2 are SGHTA and FQGTGA. V gave up 5 bases and J gave up 0 bases, with 8 bases separating them. This CDR3 comprises 13 residues. CDR3 protein: CASSEGPSYEQYF. Written as DNA, the CDR3 is TGTGCCAGCAGCGAAGGGCCCTCCTACGAGCAGTACTTC.

This chain connects TRBV19 to TRBJ1-2; the D is unclear. There are 15 residues in the CDR3. The germline V and J ends were trimmed by 3 bases and 0 bases, with 11 bases remaining between them. Germline V gives CDR1 LNHDA, CDR2 SQIVND (reference sequence). The CDR3 reads CASSIPAATNYGYTF. In DNA form, the CDR3 reads TGTGCCAGTAGTATCCCGGCGGCAACTAACTATGGCTACACCTTC.

CDR3 protein: CASSQQPGQTYEQYF. CDR3 DNA: TGTGCCAGCAGCCAACAGCCGGGACAGACCTACGAGCAGTACTTC. This chain uses TRBV4-2 with TRBJ2-7, with 7 nucleotides matching TRBD1. Germline CDR1 reads LGHNA; CDR2 reads YNFKEQ. The CDR3 sequence is 15 residues long. The V segment lost 2 bases and the J segment 2 bases; nucleotides outside the gene matches: 6.

As regards this clone: The junction differs from germline at one of its ends, possibly a read error. The chain couples TRBV4-1 to TRBJ1-2; TRBD1 matches at 7 bases. Germline V gene lookup returns CDR1 MGHRA and CDR2 YSYEKL. This CDR3 region has 15 residues. CDR3 loop: CASSLGDSGRGGYTF. CDR3 coding DNA: TGTGCCAGCAGCCTAGGGGACAGCGGGAGGGGTGGCTACACCTTC.

This clone appeared once. The V gene is TRBV29-1, the J gene TRBJ1-3; D call uncertain. CDR3 size: 11 residues. V lost 2 bases and J 1 base, leaving 0 bases between the germline ends. The germline CDR1 and CDR2 sequences are SQVTM and ANQGSEA. In DNA, the CDR3 is TGCAGCGTTGAATCTGGAAACACCATATATTTT. Its protein product is CSVESGNTIYF.

The CDR3 DNA sequence: TGTGCCAGCAGTTTATGGACAGGGGATGAGCAGTTCTTC. Its translation is CASSLWTGDEQFF. J is TRBJ2-1 and V is TRBV27; 9 bases line up with TRBD1. The trim removed 1 base at V and 8 bases at J, leaving 0 bases unmatched. Germline CDR1 and CDR2: MNHEY and SMNVEV (reference sequence). CDR3 length: 13 amino acids.

The CDR3 region has the DNA TGTGCCAGTAGTAAAGCGACAGATACGCAGTATTTT. Amino acid sequence: CASSKATDTQYF. The chain employs TRBV19 and TRBJ2-3; D unresolved. V was cut by 4 bases and J by 3 bases, with 5 bases left in between. The CDR3 is 12 amino acids. Germline values: CDR1 LNHDA, CDR2 SQIVND (reference sequence).

J is TRBJ2-3 and V is TRBV28; D call uncertain. CDR1 and CDR2 (germline): MDHEN, SYDVKM. The V and J ends lost 1 base and 0 bases respectively, with 5 bases between them. The CDR3 consists of 14 residues. CDR3 sequence (DNA): TGTGCCAGCAGTTTATCGACTAGCACAGATACGCAGTATTTT. Translating gives CASSLSTSTDTQYF.

Points on this clone: At one end, the junction sequence differs from germline, possibly due to a read error. The chain is built from TRBV5-8 and TRBJ2-5; the D call may be TRBD1 or TRBD2 (5 bases each). Germline V CDR1 and CDR2: SGHTS, YDEGEE. The CDR3 is 15 residues long. CDR3 nucleotide sequence: TGTGCCGGCAGCCCCCAGGGAGACATCCAAGAGACCCAGTACTTC. As protein: CAGSPQGDIQETQYF.

The gene calls are TRBV29-1 and TRBJ2-1; D gene ambiguous. The CDR3 runs 14 residues. Germline CDR1 is SQVTM and CDR2 is ANQGSEA. Trimming took off 0 bases at V and 1 base at J, with 7 bases between the two ends. Written as DNA, the CDR3 is TGCAGCGTTGAAGACCTCATATCCTACAATGAGCAGTTCTTC. This encodes CSVEDLISYNEQFF.

The chain joins TRBV10-3 to TRBJ1-2; D is unresolved. Looked up from germline, CDR1 is ENHRY and CDR2 is SYGVKD. This CDR3 region has 13 residues. V lost 2 bases to trimming and J lost 2 bases, with 6 bases between them. In DNA, the CDR3 is TGTGCCATCAGTGAGAAACAGAACTATGGCTACACCTTC. Translation gives CAISEKQNYGYTF.

The chain joins TRBV6-5 to TRBJ2-2; D unresolved. The CDR3 sequence is 15 residues long. Germline values: CDR1 MNHEY, CDR2 SVGAGI. With 5 bases removed from V and 1 base from J, the gap between germline ends came to 11 bases. CDR3 loop: CASSPVHQNTGELFF. The CDR3 DNA reads as TGTGCCAGCAGTCCGGTGCACCAGAACACCGGGGAGCTGTTTTTT.

This clone was found a few times. V and J are TRBV28 and TRBJ1-1; tentatively, D is TRBD1 (6 bases). The length of the CDR3 is 13 residues. The germline V gene has CDR1 MDHEN and CDR2 SYDVKM. Deletions cut 6 bases from V and 4 bases from J, with 12 bases between. CDR3 sequence (DNA): TGTGCCAGCAGGACAGGAGAGGTCACTGAAGCTTTCTTT. Protein: CASRTGEVTEAFF.

This chain links TRBV5-5 with TRBJ2-1; 8 nucleotides agree with TRBD2. Germline V gene data show CDR1 as SGHKS and CDR2 as YYEKEE (reference sequence). There are 14 residues in the CDR3. Germline trimming cut 4 bases from V and 6 bases from J; bases unmatched to any gene: 6. The chain's CDR3 is CASSPWTSPNEQFF. CDR3 bases: TGTGCCAGCAGCCCCTGGACTAGCCCCAATGAGCAGTTCTTC. Filled out from reference TRBV5-5 and TRBJ2-1, the complete variable domain reads DAGVTQSPTHLIKTRGQQVTLRCSPISGHKSVSWYQQVLGQGPQFIFQYYEKEERGRGNFPDRFSARQFPNYSSELNVNALLLGDSALYLCASSPWTSPNEQFFGPGTRLTVL.

This clone occurred a few times. The chain carries TRBV7-3 and TRBJ2-5; 10 bases map to TRBD1. J was trimmed by 3 bases and V by 5 bases; bases with no gene match: 3. Per the germline V gene, CDR1 is SGHTA and CDR2 is FQGTGA. The CDR3 covers 14 residues. The CDR3 protein is CASSTGQGEETQYF. The DNA of the CDR3 is TGTGCCAGCAGCACCGGACAGGGGGAAGAGACCCAGTACTTC.

The sample holds a few counts of this clone. This chain links TRBV6-5 with TRBJ2-7; 7 bases align to TRBD2. This CDR3 has 15 residues. Trimming at V came to 0 bases and at J to 3 bases, leaving 5 bases not matched to a gene. Germline-derived CDR1 and CDR2 are MNHEY and SVGAGI. The CDR3 DNA sequence: TGTGCCAGCAGTTACTCTGGGGGGGATAACTACGAGCAGTACTTC. Translating it yields CASSYSGGDNYEQYF.

This clone was seen just once. The V and J genes are TRBV5-4 and TRBJ2-1; 9 bases match TRBD2. This CDR3 region has 17 residues. In germline, CDR1 is SGHNT, CDR2 YYREEE (reference sequence). V lost 1 base and J lost 3; bases outside the gene matches: 8. The CDR3 is CASSLWIAGGLYNEQFF. The DNA for the CDR3 is TGTGCCAGCAGCTTGTGGATCGCGGGAGGGCTCTACAATGAGCAGTTCTTC.

This clone was detected only a few times. The chain recombines TRBV6-1 with TRBJ2-3; TRBD2 matches at 7 bases. Germline lookup yields CDR1 MNHNS and CDR2 SASEGT. V dropped 8 bases and J dropped 2; count of bases not matched to a gene: 10. This CDR3 spans 15 amino acids. The CDR3 sequence is CASPSGEAYTDTQYF. CDR3 nucleotides: TGTGCCAGCCCGAGCGGGGAGGCCTACACAGATACGCAGTATTTT.

This clone was detected a few times. DNA for the CDR3: TGTGCCAGCAGTTTTTCGGCAGGGTACGAGCAGTACTTC. The encoded protein is CASSFSAGYEQYF. The rearrangement joins TRBV28 to TRBJ2-7; D is perhaps TRBD1 (5 bases). Germline V CDR1 and CDR2: MDHEN, SYDVKM. The CDR3 totals 13 residues. The V end lost 3 bases, the J end lost 4 bases, and 10 bases lay between the germline ends.

In nucleotides, the CDR3 is TGTGCCAGCAGCTTTGGGACAACCGGGGAGCTGTTTTTT. This translates into CASSFGTTGELFF. The chain is built from TRBV5-6 and TRBJ2-2; possibly TRBD1 for D (6 bases). V was clipped by 2 bases and J by 5 bases, with 7 bases between them. The CDR3 spans 13 residues. The germline V gene encodes CDR1 SGHDT and CDR2 YYEEEE.

The V call is TRBV27, the J call TRBJ2-7; D gene ambiguous. The V end was cut by 2 bases, the J end by 0 bases, with 11 bases between. The CDR3 runs to 15 residues. Germline CDR1 is MNHEY and CDR2 is SMNVEV (reference sequence). The chain's CDR3 is CASSLQAGSSYEQYF. The CDR3 region has the DNA TGTGCCAGCAGTTTACAAGCCGGTAGCTCCTACGAGCAGTACTTC.

V is TRBV28 and J is TRBJ1-5; D ambiguous. V was cut by 2 bases and J by 0 bases, with 5 bases left in between. CDR3 length: 14 amino acids. Germline V lookup: CDR1 MDHEN, CDR2 SYDVKM. Here the CDR3 DNA reads TGTGCCAGCAGTTTAGACAATAGCAATCAGCCCCAGCATTTT. It yields the protein CASSLDNSNQPQHF.

CDR3 sequence: CASSVTGGRDTQYF. The CDR3 DNA is TGTGCCAGCAGCGTGACGGGGGGGCGGGATACGCAGTATTTT. The gene calls are TRBV9 and TRBJ2-3; 8 bases align to TRBD2. Losses at the gene ends were 2 bases for V and 6 bases for J; bases not matched to a gene: 5. CDR1 SGDLS and CDR2 YYNGEE come from the germline V gene. This CDR3 spans 14 amino acids.

The rearrangement links TRBV7-8 to TRBJ1-2, with TRBD1 matching over 7 bases. The CDR3 spans 15 residues. V lost 5 bases, J lost 5 bases, and 11 bases stayed unmatched. The germline CDR1 and CDR2 sequences are SGHVS and FQNEAQ. The DNA for the CDR3 is TGTGCCAGCAGCGACGGACAGGTATCGCCGTATGGCTACACCTTC. Its translation is CASSDGQVSPYGYTF.

The V call is TRBV27, the J call TRBJ2-3; no firm D call. The CDR3 covers 12 residues. Trimming took off 4 bases at V and 0 bases at J, with 2 bases between the two ends. CDR1 and CDR2 (germline): MNHEY, SMNVEV (reference sequence). The CDR3 region is CASSWSTDTQYF. For the CDR3, the DNA is TGTGCCAGCAGTTGGAGCACAGATACGCAGTATTTT.

The V and J genes are TRBV5-1 and TRBJ1-6; TRBD1 aligns across 8 bases. The CDR3 totals 14 residues. Germline CDR1 reads SGHRS; CDR2 reads YFSETQ. J was trimmed by 10 bases and V by 0 bases; bases with no gene match: 3. Here the CDR3 reads CASSLAGGESPLHF. CDR3 nucleotides: TGCGCCAGCAGCTTGGCAGGGGGCGAATCACCCCTCCACTTT.

The V and J genes are TRBV4-1 and TRBJ2-7; perhaps TRBD1 as D (5 bases). The V gene's germline CDR1 is MGHRA and CDR2 YSYEKL. The V gene lost 0 bases and the J gene lost 2 bases, with 17 bases spanning the gap. This CDR3 contains 17 residues. The CDR3 reads CASSQELGQGVPYEQYF. CDR3 DNA: TGCGCCAGCAGCCAAGAATTGGGCCAGGGCGTACCCTACGAGCAGTACTTC.

The chain combines TRBV29-1 with TRBJ2-1, with a weak D call TRBD1 (6 bases). Germline loops: CDR1 SQVTM, CDR2 ANQGSEA. The CDR3 length is 15 residues. Trimming cost V 5 bases and J 3 bases, with 17 bases left between them. The CDR3 loop is CSVNPGHWNYNEQFF. The CDR3 bases are TGCAGCGTTAATCCGGGACATTGGAACTACAATGAGCAGTTCTTC.

This clone was counted between two and nine times. The chain has TRBV7-2 and TRBJ1-2, with TRBD1 matching over 7 bases. The CDR3 covers 16 residues. Trimming at V came to 4 bases and at J to 8 bases, leaving 16 bases not matched to a gene. Germline lookup yields CDR1 SGHTA and CDR2 FQGNSA. The CDR3 nucleotides are TGTGCCAGCAGCTCCTACAGGGGCCTGCTGGTGAGGGGCTACACCTTC. This translates into CASSSYRGLLVRGYTF.